One and the same sample provided the 23 T cell receptor beta chains below, sequenced in a study of CXCR3-negative and CXCR3-positive naive CD8 T cells. All TRB cDNA libraries came from 5' RACE performed with UMI labels. TCRdb derives one entry per CDR3 protein from the 5' RACE reads, leaving out DNA. There are around 48,000 distinct CDR3 sequences in the sample, with roughly 15% held by the top ten. Sequencing used memory CD8+ T cells from blood. The receptors shown here come from a human donor in good health. Some clones in this sample may be carry-over from other donors' samples.

CDR3 residues: CSVYAGITLGELFF. The chain joins TRBV29-1 to TRBJ2-2; the TCRdb call, TRBD1, lacks DNA for checking. This CDR3 comprises 14 residues. Germline CDR1 reads SQVTM; CDR2 reads ANQGSEA.

This rearrangement joins TRBV5-5 to TRBJ2-1; the TRBD2 assignment by TCRdb is unverifiable without DNA. The CDR3 is 12 residues long. The germline V gene encodes CDR1 SGHKS and CDR2 YYEKEE (reference sequence). The CDR3 reads CASGSGYNEQFF.

V is TRBV20-1 and J is TRBJ1-2. The CDR3 consists of 12 residues. Germline CDR1 DFQATT, CDR2 SNEGSKA (reference sequence). CDR3 in amino acids: CSAPEARHGYTF.

This sequence joins TRBV13 and TRBJ1-2; the D call of TRBD1 rests on TCRdb alone, since no DNA is present to check it. The germline V gene encodes CDR1 PRHDT and CDR2 FYEKMQ (reference sequence). The CDR3 totals 16 residues. The CDR3 is CASSSERTLTNYGYTF.

The chain couples TRBV7-9 to TRBJ2-2; without DNA, the TCRdb call of TRBD2 cannot be checked. CDR3 size: 14 residues. From germline, CDR1 is SEHNR and CDR2 FQNEAQ (reference sequence). CDR3 amino acids: CASSPRTRTGELFF.

This chain connects TRBV28 to TRBJ2-7. This CDR3 spans 13 amino acids. Germline values: CDR1 MDHEN, CDR2 SYDVKM. Here the CDR3 reads CASSSAQSYEQYF.

The chain carries TRBV5-4 and TRBJ1-4. The CDR3 has 17 residues. The germline CDR1 and CDR2 sequences are SGHNT and YYREEE (reference sequence). The CDR3 is CASSLATRTATNEKLFF.

The chain has TRBV7-2 and TRBJ1-1; TCRdb's D gene call, TRBD1, goes unchecked for lack of DNA. The CDR3 extends over 13 amino acids. Germline lookup yields CDR1 SGHTA and CDR2 FQGNSA. CDR3 residues: CASSLRGRTEAFF.

The chain carries TRBV20-1 and TRBJ2-1; TCRdb proposes TRBD1, but this gene call is untestable without DNA. CDR3 length: 14 amino acids. CDR1 is DFQATT, CDR2 SNEGSKA, per germline (reference sequence). The CDR3 loop reads CSALNRFHYNEQFF.

The chain carries TRBV29-1 and TRBJ2-3. CDR1 SQVTM and CDR2 ANQGSEA come from the germline V gene. The CDR3 extends over 13 amino acids. CDR3 sequence reads: CSVEGASTDTQYF.

The chain carries TRBV5-1 and TRBJ2-1. Per germline, CDR1 SGHRS and CDR2 YFSETQ. This CDR3 region has 14 residues. The CDR3 sequence: CASSVPVGYNEQFF.

The rearrangement joins TRBV6-5 to TRBJ2-3. The germline V gene has CDR1 MNHEY and CDR2 SVGAGI. This CDR3 has 13 residues. The CDR3 protein is CASSYLDTDTQYF.

The chain couples TRBV25-1 to TRBJ2-5; TCRdb reports TRBD1, a call that lacks DNA to check it against. CDR1 is MGHDK, CDR2 SYGVNS, per germline. The CDR3 totals 15 residues. The CDR3 loop is CASSERGRAGETQYF.

The chain joins TRBV19 to TRBJ2-1; TCRdb outputs TRBD2, but without DNA this stays unchecked. CDR1 and CDR2 from the germline V gene are LNHDA and SQIVND (reference sequence). The CDR3 runs to 15 residues. CDR3 sequence reads: CASSIGTSPYNEQFF.

This chain uses TRBV20-1 with TRBJ1-1. The CDR3 contains 15 residues. Looked up from germline, CDR1 is DFQATT and CDR2 is SNEGSKA (reference sequence). This CDR3 is CSARDGEGGDTEAFF.

The rearrangement links TRBV29-1 to TRBJ1-1. The germline gives CDR1 SQVTM, CDR2 ANQGSEA. CDR3 length: 12 residues. CDR3 loop: CSVVDGYTEAFF.

This chain uses TRBV11-2 with TRBJ2-5; TCRdb indicates TRBD2, and absent DNA this call remains unverified. The germline CDR1 and CDR2 sequences are SGHAT and FQNNGV. The CDR3 is 17 amino acids. This CDR3 reads CASSLDELASWQETQYF.

The gene calls are TRBV14 and TRBJ1-1. The CDR3 runs to 16 residues. The V gene's germline CDR1 is SGHDN and CDR2 FVKESK. This chain's CDR3 is CASSQDRGPLNTEAFF.

The rearrangement links TRBV4-3 to TRBJ2-2; TCRdb's assignment of TRBD1 cannot be checked, as there is no DNA. This CDR3 comprises 16 residues. CDR1 and CDR2 (germline): LGHNA, YSLEER. CDR3 protein: CASSQEDRGLIGELFF.

The rearrangement links TRBV6-2 or TRBV6-3 to TRBJ2-5. The CDR3 length is 14 residues. The germline V gene has CDR1 MNHEY and CDR2 SVGEGT. The CDR3 sequence: CASSYLQYQETQYF.

The chain recombines TRBV28 with TRBJ2-3; the D call from TCRdb, TRBD1, cannot be confirmed without DNA. Germline values: CDR1 MDHEN, CDR2 SYDVKM. The CDR3 contains 12 residues. The CDR3 sequence is CASSLQGDTQYF. Supplemented by reference TRBV28 and TRBJ2-3, the full variable domain reads DVKVTQSSRYLVKRTGEKVFLECVQDMDHENMFWYRQDPGLGLRLIYFSYDVKMKEKGDIPEGYSVSREKKERFSLILESASTNQTSMYLCASSLQGDTQYFGPGTRLTVL.

This chain uses TRBV4-3 with TRBJ2-1; the D call from TCRdb, TRBD2, cannot be confirmed without DNA. Germline loops: CDR1 LGHNA, CDR2 YSLEER. The CDR3 extends over 15 amino acids. CDR3 residues: CASSQGTGTRGEQFF.

The J gene is TRBJ2-2, the V gene TRBV2; TCRdb picks TRBD2, but there is no DNA to check that call. CDR1 SNHLY and CDR2 FYNNEI come from the germline V gene. The CDR3 runs 17 residues. The CDR3: CASSEALPSGSTGELFF.